One T cell receptor (beta chain) is described in this entry. Its matching antigen is unknown. Method: immunoSEQ multiplex PCR; TCRdb's copy keeps in-frame clones and lacks some. There are about 40,000 clones in the sample; approximately 89% occur only once, and approximately 1.3% lies in the top ten. Germline lookup yields CDR1 SGHRS and CDR2 YFSETQ. CDR3 length: 15 residues. The V gene lost 1 base and the J gene lost 4 bases, with 11 bases spanning the gap. This sample is part of a study of T cells in narcolepsy. Study-level background: Enrolled donors included narcolepsy type 1 or type 2 patients and healthy controls.

Study conclusions and caveats: In some patient and control memory CD4+ samples, autoreactive clones were absent. Reportedly, autoreactive clonotypes were serially detected in patients' blood but not controls'.

The TCR sequence derives from a human donor with narcolepsy. Sequencing was performed on CD45RA- memory CD4+ T cells from PBMCs. The gene calls are TRBV5-1 and TRBJ2-2; perhaps D is TRBD1 or TRBD2 (6 bases each). CDR3 in DNA: TGCGCCAGCAGCTTGATGGGGGGCGGCACCGGGGAGCTGTTTTTT. Its translation: CASSLMGGGTGELFF.